This T cell receptor (beta chain) was documented in a study of PD-L1 blockade in urothelial cancer. CDR3 size: 14 residues. Deletions cut 1 base from V and 3 bases from J, with 10 bases between. Germline-derived CDR1 and CDR2 are SGHRS and YFSETQ. Described time point: peripheral blood 6 weeks after treatment start. This clone appeared a single time. Sequenced by immunoSEQ multiplex PCR; TCRdb stores in-frame clones only, minus some. The table shows about 30,000 clones, with roughly nine tenths occurring only once. Source: PBMCs, taken around atezolizumab (anti-PD-L1) treatment. The chain employs TRBV5-1 and TRBJ2-5, with D tentatively TRBD2 (5 bases). This sequence was found in an older man with urothelial cancer. For the CDR3, the DNA is TGCGCCAGCAGCTTGCTCGGGGTAAAAGAGACCCAGTACTTC. Amino acids: CASSLLGVKETQYF.